This T cell receptor (beta chain) was documented in a study of blood T cell repertoires in COVID-19. The table came from immunoSEQ multiplex PCR; TCRdb's copy has only in-frame clones and leaves some out. Of roughly 61,000 clones in the sample, around 85% were seen once. The junction had 6 bases not matched to a gene; V was cut back by 2 bases and J by 0 bases. The CDR3 totals 18 residues. CDR1 LGHDT and CDR2 YNNKEL come from the germline V gene (reference sequence). The TCR sequence derives from a man aged 35 to 55 with active COVID-19. The chain recombines TRBV3-1 (or the pseudogene TRBV3-2) with TRBJ2-3, with 12 bases identical to TRBD2. The specimen was peripheral blood. DNA of the CDR3: TGTGCCAGCAGCCAACCAGGACTAGCGGGGAGCAGCACAGATACGCAGTATTTT. Residues: CASSQPGLAGSSTDTQYF.